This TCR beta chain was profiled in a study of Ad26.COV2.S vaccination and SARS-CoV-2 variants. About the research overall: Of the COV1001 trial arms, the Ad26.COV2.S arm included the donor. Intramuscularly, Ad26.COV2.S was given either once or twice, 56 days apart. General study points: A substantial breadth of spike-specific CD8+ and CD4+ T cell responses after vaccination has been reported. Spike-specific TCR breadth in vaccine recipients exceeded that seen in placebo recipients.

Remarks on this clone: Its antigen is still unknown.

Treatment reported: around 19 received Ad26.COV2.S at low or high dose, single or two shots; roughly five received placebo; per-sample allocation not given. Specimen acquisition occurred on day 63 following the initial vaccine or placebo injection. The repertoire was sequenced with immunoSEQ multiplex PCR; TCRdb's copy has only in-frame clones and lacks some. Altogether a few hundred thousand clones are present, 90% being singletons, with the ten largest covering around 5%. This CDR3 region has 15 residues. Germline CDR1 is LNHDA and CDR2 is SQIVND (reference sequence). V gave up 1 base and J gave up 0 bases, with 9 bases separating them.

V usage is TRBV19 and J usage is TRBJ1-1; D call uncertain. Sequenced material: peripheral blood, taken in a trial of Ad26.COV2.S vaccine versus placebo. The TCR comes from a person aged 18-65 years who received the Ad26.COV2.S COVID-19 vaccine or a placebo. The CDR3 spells CASSIGLNMNTEAFF. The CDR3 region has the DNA TGTGCCAGTAGTATAGGGTTGAACATGAACACTGAAGCTTTCTTT.